This TCR beta chain was captured in a study of blood T cell repertoires in COVID-19. Study-level background: Donors in the United States, Italy and Spain gave samples during acute or convalescent COVID-19.

The data were produced by immunoSEQ multiplex PCR, yet TCRdb's version contains in-frame clones alone and is incomplete. Of around 250,000 clones in the sample, roughly 85% are singletons; the top ten hold approximately 2%. The CDR3 has 17 amino acids. Trimming at V came to 0 bases and at J to 0 bases, leaving 4 bases not matched to a gene. The V gene's germline CDR1 is SNHLY and CDR2 FYNNEI. Sequenced material: peripheral blood. The V call is TRBV2, the J call TRBJ2-1, with 8 bases aligning to TRBD1. This TCR derives from a man aged 30-40 years who had recovered from COVID-19. This CDR3 reads CASSEAGQESSYNEQFF. In DNA form, the CDR3 reads TGTGCCAGCAGTGAAGCGGGACAGGAGAGCTCCTACAATGAGCAGTTCTTC.